This T cell receptor beta chain comes out of a study of blood T cell repertoires in COVID-19. The assay was immunoSEQ multiplex PCR, and TCRdb's table has in-frame clones only and misses some. This table holds about 230,000 clones, approximately 80% found once. CDR1 and CDR2 from the germline V gene are SGHDT and YYEEEE. V was pared by 4 bases and J by 4 bases, with 14 bases between. The CDR3 has 15 residues. The source material was peripheral blood. The sequence was collected from a man aged 35 to 55 with acute or convalescent COVID-19. The V call is TRBV5-6, the J call TRBJ1-4; TRBD1 might be the D (6 bases). The CDR3 bases are TGTGCCAGCAGCCCGACGGACAGTCTTAATGAAAAACTGTTTTTT. Translating gives CASSPTDSLNEKLFF.